Listed below are T cell receptor beta chains from one sample, sequenced in a study of cytomegalovirus exposure and HLA in healthy donors. Method: immunoSEQ multiplex PCR; TCRdb's copy keeps in-frame clones and lacks some. The sample carries roughly 200,000 clones, roughly 77% recorded once. The sample consisted of PBMCs. The receptors here all came from a woman aged 25-40 years in good health and CMV-seronegative. CDR3s include the opening cysteine and the closing phenylalanine or tryptophan. Fields, in order: J gene, D gene, clone size, V gene, CDR3 DNA, CDR3 protein. The D gene is left open where the match is weak. Part of the rows lack a size; the others show once, few, many or a class for expanded clones.

J gene: TRBJ2-7
D gene: .
clone size: .
V gene: TRBV5-1
CDR3 DNA: TGCGCCAGCAGCATGGACACCTACGAGCAGTACTTC
CDR3 protein: CASSMDTYEQYF

J gene: TRBJ1-3
D gene: .
clone size: .
V gene: TRBV4-1
CDR3 DNA: TGCGCCAGCAGCCAACCGACAAACTCTGGAAACACCATATATTTT
CDR3 protein: CASSQPTNSGNTIYF

J gene: TRBJ2-3
D gene: TRBD2
clone size: .
V gene: TRBV5-1
CDR3 DNA: TGCGCCAGCAGCTTGGGACGGACTAGCGGGTCAGATACGCAGTATTTT
CDR3 protein: CASSLGRTSGSDTQYF

J gene: TRBJ2-3
D gene: TRBD2
clone size: once
V gene: TRBV9
CDR3 DNA: TGTGCCAGCAGCCTCGGGACTAGTCGTTCGGGAGATACGCAGTATTTT
CDR3 protein: CASSLGTSRSGDTQYF

J gene: TRBJ2-2
D gene: .
clone size: .
V gene: TRBV11-3
CDR3 DNA: TGTGCCAGCAGGGTGGCTGGCGGGGAGCTGTTTTTT
CDR3 protein: CASRVAGGELFF

J gene: TRBJ2-1
D gene: TRBD1
clone size: .
V gene: TRBV7-2
CDR3 DNA: TGTGCCAGCAGCTTAAAACAGGGGACCTACAATGAGCAGTTCTTC
CDR3 protein: CASSLKQGTYNEQFF

J gene: TRBJ1-4
D gene: .
clone size: .
V gene: TRBV5-1
CDR3 DNA: TGCGCCAGCAGCTTGGCCAATCCAACTAATGAAAAACTGTTTTTT
CDR3 protein: CASSLANPTNEKLFF

J gene: TRBJ2-5
D gene: .
clone size: .
V gene: TRBV6-5
CDR3 DNA: TGTGCCAGCAGAGGGGTTGTGGGGGAGACCCAGTACTTC
CDR3 protein: CASRGVVGETQYF

J gene: TRBJ2-7
D gene: .
clone size: .
V gene: TRBV11-2
CDR3 DNA: TGTGCCAGCACTCACAGACGCTCCTACGAGCAGTACTTC
CDR3 protein: CASTHRRSYEQYF

J gene: TRBJ2-1
D gene: .
clone size: .
V gene: TRBV6-5
CDR3 DNA: TGTGCCAGCAGTTCCCTATCGGGAGTGGGTGAGCAGTTCTTC
CDR3 protein: CASSSLSGVGEQFF

J gene: TRBJ2-1
D gene: TRBD1
clone size: few
V gene: TRBV20-1
CDR3 DNA: TGCAGTGCTGCACAGGGGAATGAGCAGTTCTTC
CDR3 protein: CSAAQGNEQFF

J gene: TRBJ2-7
D gene: TRBD1
clone size: .
V gene: TRBV18
CDR3 DNA: TGTGCCAGCTCACCAAAACTAACCCGGGACAGGGAATACGAGCAGTACTTC
CDR3 protein: CASSPKLTRDREYEQYF

J gene: TRBJ2-5
D gene: .
clone size: .
V gene: TRBV7-3
CDR3 DNA: TGTGCCAGCAGCTTATCGGGGGGCCTTGAGACCCAGTACTTC
CDR3 protein: CASSLSGGLETQYF

J gene: TRBJ2-2
D gene: TRBD2
clone size: few
V gene: TRBV7-9
CDR3 DNA: TGTGCCAGCAGCTTATTTATCGCGGGAGCTTGGACCGGGGAGCTGTTTTTT
CDR3 protein: CASSLFIAGAWTGELFF

J gene: TRBJ1-4
D gene: .
clone size: .
V gene: TRBV28
CDR3 DNA: TGTGCCAGCAGTTTCCCACTTGAAAAACTGTTTTTT
CDR3 protein: CASSFPLEKLFF

J gene: TRBJ1-4
D gene: .
clone size: few
V gene: TRBV28
CDR3 DNA: TGTGCCAGCAGTGAGAGTGGAACTAATGAAAAACTGTTTTTT
CDR3 protein: CASSESGTNEKLFF